This TCR beta chain emerged from a study of cytomegalovirus exposure and HLA in healthy donors. General study findings and limits: Common viral pathogens were later found to be apparently linked to several of the most significant clusters. There were some 150 TCR beta chains listed as cytomegalovirus-associated. Further analysis, carried out later, found HLA-associated TCR beta chains more clonally expanded than equally common other chains.

As for this clone: What it binds is unknown.

PCR primers comprised 60 Vbeta and 13 Jbeta primers. Here immunoSEQ multiplex PCR was the method, and the copy in TCRdb shows in-frame clones only, minus some. The sample has under 150,000 clones; about 84% are singletons. This sequence was found in a middle-aged man in good health and CMV-seronegative. Sample: PBMCs.

The CDR3 loop reads CASSAGTAANTEAFF. The CDR3 nucleotides read TGTGCCAGCAGCGCCGGGACAGCGGCTAACACTGAAGCTTTCTTT. The chain uses TRBV9 and TRBJ1-1; 7 positions agree with TRBD1. The CDR3 loop spans 15 amino acids. Per the germline V gene, CDR1 is SGDLS and CDR2 is YYNGEE. Germline trimming cut 3 bases from V and 2 bases from J; bases unmatched to any gene: 7.